The rows below give T cell receptor beta chains drawn from one sample of a study of CD8 T cells in Susac syndrome. TCRdb passed the immunoSEQ multiplex PCR reads through MiXCR, listing each CDR3 protein once. The sample holds 100,000 to 150,000 distinct CDR3 sequences; just under 95% are singletons and the top ten take around 0.21%. The sample was CD8+ T cells from PBMCs. The receptors were sampled from a human donor with Susac syndrome. Each CDR3 is given with its conserved first and last residue. D genes are given only for firm matches. The listing skips clone size in some rows; elsewhere it reads once, few, many or a size class.

J gene: TRBJ2-7
clone size: once
D gene: TRBD1
V gene: TRBV20-1
CDR3 DNA: TGCAGTGCTAGAGGGGGACAGGGGGTCGAAGAGCAGTACTTC
CDR3 protein: CSARGGQGVEEQYF

J gene: TRBJ2-2
clone size: -
D gene: TRBD1
V gene: TRBV9
CDR3 DNA: TGTGCCAGCAGCCCCCTGACAGGGGGGATGAACACCGGGGAGCTGTTTTTT
CDR3 protein: CASSPLTGGMNTGELFF

J gene: TRBJ2-7
clone size: -
D gene: -
V gene: TRBV6-6
CDR3 DNA: TGTGCCAGCAGTTATTCCCTCTCCTACGAGCAGTACTTC
CDR3 protein: CASSYSLSYEQYF

J gene: TRBJ2-3
clone size: -
D gene: -
V gene: TRBV7-2
CDR3 DNA: TGTGCCAGCAGCTTAGTAAGTGGAGATACGCAGTATTTT
CDR3 protein: CASSLVSGDTQYF

J gene: TRBJ2-3
clone size: -
D gene: -
V gene: TRBV5-1
CDR3 DNA: TGCGCCAGCAGCTTGGAAGGGGGATACACAGATACGCAGTATTTT
CDR3 protein: CASSLEGGYTDTQYF

J gene: TRBJ1-1
clone size: -
D gene: -
V gene: TRBV6-5
CDR3 DNA: TGTGCCAGCAGTTACTTGGGATTCCAGACTGAAGCTTTCTTT
CDR3 protein: CASSYLGFQTEAFF

J gene: TRBJ2-5
clone size: -
D gene: -
V gene: TRBV15
CDR3 DNA: TGTGCCACCAGCAGAGATGTTCTTGGGGGGAGTAGCGAGGAAGAGACCCAGTACTTC
CDR3 protein: CATSRDVLGGSSEEETQYF

J gene: TRBJ2-7
clone size: -
D gene: -
V gene: TRBV7-9
CDR3 DNA: TGTGCCAGCAGCCCAAGTGGGGATGGCGAGCAGTACTTC
CDR3 protein: CASSPSGDGEQYF

J gene: TRBJ2-7
clone size: few
D gene: TRBD1
V gene: TRBV30
CDR3 DNA: TGTGCCTGGAGTCTGACAGGGGTGCACGAGCAGTACTTC
CDR3 protein: CAWSLTGVHEQYF

J gene: TRBJ2-4
clone size: -
D gene: -
V gene: TRBV30
CDR3 DNA: TGTGCCTGGACTACAAGCAGGGGGGACATTCAGTACTTC
CDR3 protein: CAWTTSRGDIQYF

J gene: TRBJ1-1
clone size: -
D gene: -
V gene: TRBV20-1
CDR3 DNA: TGCAGTGCTCTCGGGACAATGAACACTGAAGCTTTCTTT
CDR3 protein: CSALGTMNTEAFF

J gene: TRBJ1-2
clone size: -
D gene: -
V gene: TRBV29-1
CDR3 DNA: TGCAGCGTTAACGCGGACCCGGATTCCCCGCCCGGCTACACCTTC
CDR3 protein: CSVNADPDSPPGYTF

J gene: TRBJ2-1
clone size: -
D gene: TRBD2
V gene: TRBV20-1
CDR3 DNA: TGCAGTGCTAATAGCGGGAGGGCCTTTATTGAGCAGTTCTTC
CDR3 protein: CSANSGRAFIEQFF

J gene: TRBJ2-3
clone size: -
D gene: TRBD1
V gene: TRBV3-1
CDR3 DNA: TGTGCCAGCAGCCGGACAGGAACAGACACAGATACGCAGTATTTT
CDR3 protein: CASSRTGTDTDTQYF

J gene: TRBJ2-1
clone size: once
D gene: -
V gene: TRBV9
CDR3 DNA: TGTGCCAGCAGCGCCCCGGGACAAGTGGTCAATGAGCAGTTCTTC
CDR3 protein: CASSAPGQVVNEQFF

J gene: TRBJ1-2
clone size: -
D gene: -
V gene: TRBV20-1
CDR3 DNA: TGCAGTGCTAGAGCCGCGGCGGAACAGGCCCCTATATATAACTATGGCTACACCTTC
CDR3 protein: CSARAAAEQAPIYNYGYTF

J gene: TRBJ1-5
clone size: -
D gene: -
V gene: TRBV6-5
CDR3 DNA: TGTGCCAGCATGCGGAGGTTGGACAGCAATCAGCCCCAGCATTTT
CDR3 protein: CASMRRLDSNQPQHF

J gene: TRBJ1-2
clone size: once
D gene: -
V gene: TRBV11-1
CDR3 DNA: TGTGCCAGCAGCCACTCGGAGGGGAATGGCTACACCTTC
CDR3 protein: CASSHSEGNGYTF

J gene: TRBJ1-5
clone size: -
D gene: TRBD1
V gene: TRBV5-6
CDR3 DNA: TGTGCCAGCAGCCCCGGGGCAGGGGGCCATCAGCCCCAGCATTTT
CDR3 protein: CASSPGAGGHQPQHF

J gene: TRBJ1-5
clone size: -
D gene: TRBD1
V gene: TRBV28
CDR3 DNA: TGTGCCAGCAGTTTAGGGACAGGGGCTAGCAATCAGCCCCAGCATTTT
CDR3 protein: CASSLGTGASNQPQHF

J gene: TRBJ1-1
clone size: few
D gene: TRBD1
V gene: TRBV4-2
CDR3 DNA: TGTGCCAGCAGCCAAGAGGACAGGGGCCACGTCAGGAACACTGAAGCTTTCTTT
CDR3 protein: CASSQEDRGHVRNTEAFF

J gene: TRBJ1-5
clone size: few
D gene: -
V gene: TRBV9
CDR3 DNA: TGTGCCAGCGGGGGTAGTCAGCCCCAGCATTTT
CDR3 protein: CASGGSQPQHF

J gene: TRBJ2-5
clone size: once
D gene: -
V gene: TRBV12-5
CDR3 DNA: TGTGCTAGTGTCATGTGGGCCAGCGAACAAGAGACCCAGTACTTC
CDR3 protein: CASVMWASEQETQYF

J gene: TRBJ2-1
clone size: -
D gene: -
V gene: TRBV7-9
CDR3 DNA: TGTGCCAGCAGCTTAGTCACGGGTATGAATGAGCAGTTCTTC
CDR3 protein: CASSLVTGMNEQFF

J gene: TRBJ1-1
clone size: -
D gene: -
V gene: TRBV7-9
CDR3 DNA: TGTGCCAGCAGCTTAGATTCAGCTTGGGACACTGAAGCTTTCTTT
CDR3 protein: CASSLDSAWDTEAFF